The clone carrying this T cell receptor (beta chain) was seen a few times. The record originates from a study of human T cells and chemical hapten exposure. Indicated time point: patch test 1, 2 weeks after DPC sensitization. Treatment: therapeutic diphenylcyclopropenone sensitization with weekly scalp DPC. TCRdb itself ran the RACE reads through MiXCR, one entry per CDR3 protein. The repertoire holds roughly 120,000 distinct CDR3 sequences, with over 10% as singletons. Sequenced material: whole blood, taken in connection with sensitization to the hapten diphenylcyclopropenone (DPC). The receptor comes from a woman aged 45-65 years with alopecia areata. Some clones in this sample may be carry-over from other donors' samples.

The CDR3 spells CSVTPRLKETQYF. In DNA, the CDR3 is TGCAGCGTTACCCCCCGTTTGAAAGAGACCCAGTACTTC. The genes are TRBV29-1 and TRBJ2-5; D unresolved. The V end was cut by 5 bases, the J end by 3 bases, with 13 bases between. CDR3 length: 13 residues. Germline V CDR1 and CDR2: SQVTM, ANQGSEA.